The next 15 T cell receptor beta chains were all read from a single sample in a study of blood T cell repertoires in acute mononucleosis. Repertoires were generated with immunoSEQ multiplex PCR, while TCRdb's copy carries only in-frame clones and drops some. The data show over a thousand clones, with nearly 25% seen just once and 30% to 40% held by the top ten. Indicated time point: convalescence about 6 months (5-8 months) after acute presentation (visit 7). The specimen comprised EBV YVL epitope tetramer+ CD8+ T cells sorted from PBMCs, sampled during convalescence from infectious mononucleosis. The subset denotes: CD8 T cells binding a tetramer with EBV BRLF1 109-117 peptide (YVL-BR). Receptors were obtained from a woman aged 18-29 years with infectious mononucleosis caused by EBV.

Many counts were recorded for this clone. The chain has TRBV6-1 and TRBJ2-7; D gene ambiguous. V shed 6 bases and J shed 5 bases, with 14 bases lying between them. The length of the CDR3 is 13 residues. Per germline, CDR1 MNHNS and CDR2 SASEGT. CDR3 sequence reads: CASSQILTHEQYF. CDR3 nucleotides: TGTGCCAGCAGCCAAATCCTCACACACGAGCAGTACTTC.

This clone has only a few counts. The CDR3 bases are TGTGCCAGCAGCTTAGTCCTAGCGGACTCCTACGAGCAGTACTTC. It codes for CASSLVLADSYEQYF. The genes are TRBV13 and TRBJ2-7, with 7 bases matching TRBD2. The CDR3 spans 15 residues. Germline CDR1 reads PRHDT; CDR2 reads FYEKMQ (reference sequence). V lost 1 base and J lost 0; bases outside the gene matches: 3. Combining the CDR3 with reference TRBV13 and TRBJ2-7 gives the whole variable domain AAGVIQSPRHLIKEKRETATLKCYPIPRHDTVYWYQQGPGQDPQFLISFYEKMQSDKGSIPDRFSAQQFSDYHSELNMSSLELGDSALYFCASSLVLADSYEQYFGPGTRLTVT.

This clone was found a few times. The chain joins TRBV29-1 to TRBJ2-1, with 13 bases fitting TRBD2. This CDR3 has 21 residues. The V segment lost 6 bases and the J segment 0 bases; nucleotides outside the gene matches: 20. Looked up from germline, CDR1 is SQVTM and CDR2 is ANQGSEA. The CDR3 loop is CSVGGTVYGTSGAYSYNEQFF. DNA of the CDR3: TGCAGCGTAGGAGGGACAGTGTACGGGACTAGCGGGGCATACTCCTACAATGAGCAGTTCTTC.

In its sample, this clone was seen once. The rearrangement uses TRBV29-1 and TRBJ2-2; 14 bases are shared with TRBD2. CDR3 length: 20 residues. V shed 4 bases and J 17 bases; nucleotides not matched to a gene: 30. CDR1 and CDR2 (germline): SQVTM, ANQGSEA. CDR3 coding DNA: TGCAGCGTTGCCAAGCCCGCCGGACTAGCGGGAGGTTCGAACACCGGGGAGTGTTTTTTT. Encoded protein: CSVAKPAGLAGGSNTGECFF.

Many counts were recorded for this clone. V gene TRBV7-2 combines with J gene TRBJ2-5; D may match TRBD1 or TRBD2 (5 bases each). The CDR3 extends over 14 amino acids. Trimming left V 4 bases short and J 7 bases short, with 16 bases between. Germline CDR1 reads SGHTA; CDR2 reads FQGNSA. The chain's CDR3 is CASSSWDAAGTQYF. The CDR3 DNA reads as TGTGCCAGCAGCTCTTGGGACGCCGCTGGGACCCAGTACTTC.

This clone showed up many times. The chain is built from TRBV6-1 and TRBJ2-1, with D possibly being TRBD2 (6 bases). The V and J ends lost 5 bases and 9 bases respectively, with 11 bases between them. The CDR3 has 12 amino acids. Germline CDR1 reads MNHNS; CDR2 reads SASEGT. In nucleotides, the CDR3 is TGTGCCAGCAGTCCCATGGGGGGTGAGCAGTTCTTC. Its translation is CASSPMGGEQFF.

Comments on this clone: Other DNA sequences in the sample encode the same CDR3. The chain links TRBV29-1 to TRBJ2-1; 9 nucleotides agree with TRBD2. V lost 6 bases and J lost 0; bases outside the gene matches: 24. The CDR3 contains 21 residues. Germline V gives CDR1 SQVTM, CDR2 ANQGSEA. The CDR3 DNA is TGCAGCGTAGGAGGGACTGGGTCCGGGTCTAGCGGGGCATACTCCTACAATGAGCAGTTCTTC. It codes for CSVGGTGSGSSGAYSYNEQFF.

In regard to this clone: Germline and junction disagree at one end, which may indicate a read error. The chain uses TRBV10-2 and TRBJ2-1, with D perhaps TRBD2 (6 bases). There are 12 residues in the CDR3. Looked up from germline, CDR1 is WSHSY and CDR2 is SAAADI. The CDR3 DNA reads as TGTGCCAGCAGTCCCATGGGGGGTGAGCAGTTCTTC. It translates to CASSPMGGEQFF.

The J gene is TRBJ2-1, the V gene TRBV7-6, with 7 bases lining up with TRBD1. Per germline, CDR1 SGHVS and CDR2 FNYEAQ. The CDR3 sequence is 15 residues long. J lost 6 bases, V lost 6 bases, and 11 bases had no gene match. The DNA of the CDR3 is TGTGCCAGCAGGGGGAGAGGGGGCCTATTCAATGAGCAGTTCTTC. It codes for CASRGRGGLFNEQFF.

As regards this clone: This likely reflects a read error, since a far larger clone is one base away. The chain recombines TRBV6-5 with TRBJ2-1; a possible D gene is TRBD2 (5 bases). CDR3 length: 11 amino acids. Germline CDR1 reads MNHEY; CDR2 reads SVGAGI. The CDR3 DNA reads TGTGCCAGCAGCGACTACAATGTGCAGTTCTTC. It encodes CASSDYNVQFF.

This clone was recorded a few times. The chain couples TRBV6-5 to TRBJ2-3; D uncertain. V lost 7 bases, J lost 9 bases, and 23 bases lay in between. The CDR3 runs 15 residues. The germline gives CDR1 MNHEY, CDR2 SVGAGI. CDR3 in amino acids: CASISLLGSASTQYF. The CDR3 coding sequence is TGTGCCAGCATTTCCCTACTTGGGTCAGCGTCGACGCAGTATTTT.

This clone was recorded at least ten times. V gene TRBV11-2 combines with J gene TRBJ2-1; a weak D match, TRBD1 (5 bases). Trimming shortened V by 3 bases and J by 4 bases, and 10 bases separated the two germline ends. The CDR3 has 14 amino acids. The V gene's germline CDR1 is SGHAT and CDR2 FQNNGV. CDR3: CASSFDPGYNEQFF. CDR3 bases: TGTGCCAGCAGCTTCGACCCAGGGTACAATGAGCAGTTCTTC.

By share, this clone ranks as large. The same CDR3 can be traced to other DNA sequences in this sample. This chain connects TRBV11-2 to TRBJ1-1; D unclear. V lost 1 base, J lost 4 bases, and 13 bases lay in between. This CDR3 is 15 amino acids long. Germline CDR1 is SGHAT and CDR2 is FQNNGV. CDR3 amino acids: CASSLGTLLGTEAFF. CDR3 sequence (DNA): TGTGCCAGCAGCTTAGGTACTCTTCTCGGCACTGAAGCTTTCTTT.

As regards this clone: At one end the junction does not follow the germline gene, possibly because of a read error. V usage is TRBV29-1 and J usage is TRBJ2-1; TRBD2 agrees at 9 bases. Germline CDR1 and CDR2: SQVTM and ANQGSEA. The CDR3 covers 21 residues. The CDR3 coding sequence is TGCAGCGTAGGAGTGACAGGGTCCGGGACTAGCTGGGCATACTCCTTCAATGAGCAGTTCTTC. Its translation is CSVGVTGSGTSWAYSFNEQFF.

Points on this clone: Distinct nucleotide sequences in the sample also encode this CDR3. The chain uses TRBV29-1 and TRBJ2-1; 13 positions match TRBD2. This CDR3 has 21 residues. V lost 6 bases, J lost 0 bases, and 20 bases stayed unmatched. Germline V CDR1 and CDR2: SQVTM, ANQGSEA. The CDR3 loop is CSVGGTGSGTSGAFSYNEQFF. The CDR3 nucleotides read TGCAGCGTAGGAGGGACCGGGTCCGGGACTAGCGGGGCATTCTCCTACAATGAGCAGTTCTTC.